This T cell receptor beta chain was obtained from a study of T cell responses to AZD1222 COVID-19 vaccine. Data came from immunoSEQ multiplex PCR; TCRdb stores just in-frame clones and leaves some out. The data contain 150,000 to 200,000 clones, 90% of them seen just once; the ten biggest clones take up approximately 3%. Broader study findings: After the peak T cell response, and only then, were repertoires sampled. Unmutated variant regions are reportedly the target of nearly half of TCRs that are spike-specific.

This clone was seen a handful of times. Its antigen remains unknown. Deletions cut 6 bases from V and 4 bases from J, with 16 bases between. CDR1 is MNHEY and CDR2 is SVGEGT in the germline V gene. The CDR3 length is 14 residues. The specimen was peripheral blood, collected on day 0 of AZD1222 vaccination. The sequence was obtained from an adult in good health. The chain joins TRBV6-2 or TRBV6-3 to TRBJ2-7; a weak D match, TRBD2 (6 bases). CDR3 protein: CASSLLARKYEQYF. Here the CDR3 DNA reads TGTGCCAGCAGCCTCCTAGCGCGGAAATACGAGCAGTACTTC.